The 8 T cell receptor beta chains below all came from one sample that was sequenced in a study of T cell responses to AZD1222 COVID-19 vaccine. Clones were read by immunoSEQ multiplex PCR, and TCRdb kept only the in-frame ones, dropping some. The sample consists of 180,000 or so clones, 92% of them appearing once. This sample comprised peripheral blood, obtained 28 days after the second AZD1222 dose. Receptors originate from an adult who received the AZD1222 COVID-19 vaccine.

This rearrangement joins TRBV14 to TRBJ1-3, with TRBD1 identical over 9 bases. This CDR3 is 17 amino acids long. Germline loops: CDR1 SGHDN, CDR2 FVKESK. The V gene end was trimmed by 0 bases and the J gene end by 4 bases; junction bases not matched to a gene: 7. The CDR3 region is CASSQDLQGASGNTIYF. The CDR3 bases are TGTGCCAGCAGCCAAGATCTACAGGGGGCTTCGGGAAACACCATATATTTT.

Note on this clone: The sample carries other DNA sequences with the same CDR3. The J gene is TRBJ2-5, the V gene TRBV3-1 (or the pseudogene TRBV3-2), with 7 bases lining up with TRBD1. The CDR3 has 15 residues. The germline V gene has CDR1 LGHDT and CDR2 YNNKEL (reference sequence). V lost 0 bases, J lost 2 bases, and 3 bases stayed unmatched. For the CDR3, the DNA is TGTGCCAGCAGCCAAGAAGGGGGCCCTCAAGAGACCCAGTACTTC. Amino acids: CASSQEGGPQETQYF.

In this sample, this clone turned up once. The chain couples TRBV7-9 to TRBJ2-3; 10 bases align to TRBD2. In germline, CDR1 is SEHNR, CDR2 FQNEAQ (reference sequence). The CDR3 sequence is 16 residues long. V was pared by 4 bases and J by 4 bases, with 8 bases of the junction left unmatched. The CDR3 DNA sequence: TGTGCCAGCAGCTCCACACCCAGCGGGGGGGCAGATACGCAGTATTTT. Its protein is CASSSTPSGGADTQYF.

The chain combines TRBV12-3 or TRBV12-4 with TRBJ1-2; 7 bases match TRBD1. Trimming took 4 bases from V and 8 from J; bases not matched to a gene: 7. The CDR3 spans 13 residues. CDR3 bases: TGTGCCAGCAGTTACACAGGGGCGGAAGGCTACACCTTC. This translates into CASSYTGAEGYTF.

As DNA, the CDR3 is TGTGCCAGCAGCGGAGTTCGGGGCTACACCTTC. Its protein is CASSGVRGYTF. J is TRBJ1-2 and V is TRBV4-2; no clear D gene. Trimming removed 5 bases from V and 8 bases from J, with 9 bases in between. Germline loops: CDR1 LGHNA, CDR2 YNFKEQ. This CDR3 has 11 residues.

This clone was counted a few times. The V gene is TRBV3-1 (or the pseudogene TRBV3-2), the J gene TRBJ1-2; TRBD1 agrees at 11 bases. CDR1 LGHDT and CDR2 YNNKEL come from the germline V gene (reference sequence). V lost 3 bases to trimming and J lost 8 bases; unmatched junction nucleotides: 11. CDR3 length: 16 amino acids. CDR3 amino acids: CASSHPRDRGTRGYTF. As DNA, the CDR3 is TGTGCCAGCAGCCACCCCCGGGACAGGGGGACGAGGGGCTACACCTTC.

The J gene is TRBJ1-1, the V gene TRBV5-1, with 10 bases aligning to TRBD1. Germline lookup yields CDR1 SGHRS and CDR2 YFSETQ. This CDR3 is built from 15 residues. The V and J ends lost 2 bases and 6 bases, in that order; junction bases with no gene match: 7. The CDR3 DNA sequence: TGCGCCAGCAGCTTAGAGTCCGGGACAGGGGCTGAAGCTTTCTTT. Amino acids: CASSLESGTGAEAFF.

In its sample, this clone was seen once. V and J are TRBV2 and TRBJ2-5; TRBD2 matches 10 bases. The CDR3 has 15 residues. The V gene's germline CDR1 is SNHLY and CDR2 FYNNEI. V was pared by 3 bases and J by 5 bases, with 6 bases of the junction left unmatched. This CDR3 is CASSDRLAGAETQYF. The CDR3, as DNA: TGTGCCAGCAGTGACAGGCTAGCGGGAGCTGAGACCCAGTACTTC.